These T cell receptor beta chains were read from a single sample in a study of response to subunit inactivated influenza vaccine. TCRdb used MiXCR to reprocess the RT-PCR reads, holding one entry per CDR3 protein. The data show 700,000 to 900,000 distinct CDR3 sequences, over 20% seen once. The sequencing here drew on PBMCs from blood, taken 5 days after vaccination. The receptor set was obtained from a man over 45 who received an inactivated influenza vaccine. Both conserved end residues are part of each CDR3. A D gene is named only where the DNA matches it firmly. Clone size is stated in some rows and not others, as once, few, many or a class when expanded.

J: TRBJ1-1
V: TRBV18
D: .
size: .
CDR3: CASSPDLNTEAFF
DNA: TGTGCCAGCTCACCAGATCTGAACACTGAAGCTTTCTTT

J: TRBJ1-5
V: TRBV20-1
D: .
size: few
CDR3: CSAIEHSNQPQHF
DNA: TGCAGTGCTATAGAACATAGCAATCAGCCCCAGCATTTT

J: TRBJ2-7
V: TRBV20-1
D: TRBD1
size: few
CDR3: CSARLETGATYEQYF
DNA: TGCAGTGCTAGACTTGAGACAGGGGCTACCTACGAGCAGTACTTC

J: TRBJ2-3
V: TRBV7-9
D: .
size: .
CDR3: CASRGILSTDTQYF
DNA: TGTGCCAGCCGCGGGATACTGAGCACAGATACGCAGTATTTT

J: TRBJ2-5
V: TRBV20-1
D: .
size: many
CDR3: CSARVGTQETQYF
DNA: TGCAGTGCTAGAGTCGGGACTCAGGAGACCCAGTACTTC

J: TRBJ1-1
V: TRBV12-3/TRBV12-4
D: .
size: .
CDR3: CASSLPGAVNTEAFF
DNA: TGTGCCAGCAGTTTGCCAGGGGCCGTGAACACTGAAGCTTTCTTT

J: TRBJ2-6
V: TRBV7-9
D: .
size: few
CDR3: CASSLGDNSGANVLTF
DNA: TGTGCCAGCAGCTTAGGGGACAACTCTGGGGCCAACGTCCTGACTTTC

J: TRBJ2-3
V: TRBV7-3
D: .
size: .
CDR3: CASSSGGGSTDTQYF
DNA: TGTGCCAGCAGCTCAGGGGGGGGGAGCACAGATACGCAGTATTTT

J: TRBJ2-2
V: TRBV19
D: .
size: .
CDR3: CASSIDVSLYTGELFF
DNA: TGTGCCAGTAGTATAGACGTATCTTTGTACACCGGGGAGCTGTTTTTT

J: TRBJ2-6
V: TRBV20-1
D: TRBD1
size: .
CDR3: CSTPRQGSSGANVLTF
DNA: TGCAGTACCCCGAGACAGGGGTCCAGTGGGGCCAACGTCCTGACTTTC

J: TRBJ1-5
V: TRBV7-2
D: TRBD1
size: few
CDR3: CASSPGQGLYQPQHF
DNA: TGTGCCAGCAGCCCGGGACAGGGGTTGTATCAGCCCCAGCATTTT

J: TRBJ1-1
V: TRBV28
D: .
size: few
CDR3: CAIKTGDTRAFF
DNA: TGTGCCATCAAAACTGGGGACACAAGAGCTTTCTTT

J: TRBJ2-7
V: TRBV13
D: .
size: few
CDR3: CASSLGGRHEQYF
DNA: TGTGCCAGCAGCTTAGGAGGTCGGCACGAGCAGTACTTC

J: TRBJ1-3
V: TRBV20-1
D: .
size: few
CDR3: CSARDLDSSGNTIYF
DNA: TGCAGTGCTAGAGATCTAGACAGCTCTGGAAACACCATATATTTT

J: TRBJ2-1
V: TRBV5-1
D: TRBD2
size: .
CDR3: CASSKTSGEQFF
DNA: TGCGCCAGCAGCAAGACTAGCGGGGAGCAGTTCTTC

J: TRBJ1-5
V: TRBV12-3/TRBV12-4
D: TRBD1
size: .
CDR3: CASGDRVQPQHF
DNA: TGTGCCAGCGGGGACAGGGTTCAGCCCCAGCATTTT

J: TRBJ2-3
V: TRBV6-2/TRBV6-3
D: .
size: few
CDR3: CASSYGMLTDTQYF
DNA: TGTGCCAGCAGTTACGGGATGCTCACAGATACGCAGTATTTT

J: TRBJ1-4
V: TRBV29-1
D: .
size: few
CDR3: CSVGQGGEKLFF
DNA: TGCAGCGTTGGCCAGGGAGGTGAAAAACTGTTTTTT

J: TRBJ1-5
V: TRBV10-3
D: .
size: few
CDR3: CAISESNIQGWVGNQPQHF
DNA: TGTGCCATCAGTGAGTCGAATATCCAGGGGTGGGTGGGCAATCAGCCCCAGCATTTT

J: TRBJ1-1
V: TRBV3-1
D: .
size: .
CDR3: CASSQDGGPDTEAFF
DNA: TGTGCCAGCAGCCAAGATGGGGGGCCTGACACTGAAGCTTTCTTT

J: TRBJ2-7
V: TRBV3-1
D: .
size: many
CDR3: CASSQVPLAYEQYF
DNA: TGTGCCAGCAGCCAAGTCCCCCTGGCCTACGAGCAGTACTTC

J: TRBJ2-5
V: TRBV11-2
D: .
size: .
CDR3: CASSEQGGKTQYF
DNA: TGTGCCAGCAGCGAACAGGGTGGTAAGACCCAGTACTTC

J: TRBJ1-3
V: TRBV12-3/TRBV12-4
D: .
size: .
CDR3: CASTPVRSSGNTIYF
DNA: TGTGCCAGCACCCCGGTTCGGAGCTCTGGAAACACCATATATTTT

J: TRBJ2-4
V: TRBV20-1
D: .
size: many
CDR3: CSAREDRAKNIQYF
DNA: TGCAGTGCTAGAGAAGACAGGGCCAAAAACATTCAGTACTTC

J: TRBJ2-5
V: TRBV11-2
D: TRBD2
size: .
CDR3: CASSLSRGSGETQYF
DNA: TGTGCCAGCAGCTTAAGTCGCGGGAGCGGGGAGACCCAGTACTTC

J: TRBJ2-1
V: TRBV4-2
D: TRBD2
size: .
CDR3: CASSQGGLAGASEQFF
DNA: TGTGCCAGCAGCCAAGGTGGGCTAGCGGGGGCCTCCGAGCAGTTCTTC

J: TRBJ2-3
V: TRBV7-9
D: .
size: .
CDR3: CASSSFLRGYTDTQYF
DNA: TGTGCCAGCAGCTCATTTCTACGGGGCTACACAGATACGCAGTATTTT

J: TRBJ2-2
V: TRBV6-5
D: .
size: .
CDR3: CASSYTRWGHANTGELFF
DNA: TGTGCCAGCAGTTACACGCGCTGGGGCCACGCGAACACCGGGGAGCTGTTTTTT

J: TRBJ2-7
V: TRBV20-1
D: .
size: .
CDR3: CSALTYEQYF
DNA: TGCAGTGCTTTAACCTACGAGCAGTACTTC

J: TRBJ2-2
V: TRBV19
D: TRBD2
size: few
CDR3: CASSTSSGRLDTGELFF
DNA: TGTGCCAGTAGTACCTCTAGCGGGAGGCTAGACACCGGGGAGCTGTTTTTT

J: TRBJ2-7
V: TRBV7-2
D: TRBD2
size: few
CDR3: CASSLETSASYEQYF
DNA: TGTGCCAGCAGCTTAGAAACTAGCGCTTCCTACGAGCAGTACTTC

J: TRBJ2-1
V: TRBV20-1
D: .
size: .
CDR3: CSARRGQYNEQFF
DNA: TGCAGTGCTAGAAGAGGACAGTACAATGAGCAGTTCTTC

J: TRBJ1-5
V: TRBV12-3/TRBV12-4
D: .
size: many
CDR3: CASSRGNQPQHF
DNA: TGTGCCAGCAGTAGGGGTAATCAGCCCCAGCATTTT

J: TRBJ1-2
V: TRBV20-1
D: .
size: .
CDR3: CSARGARNGVDTF
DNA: TGCAGTGCTAGAGGGGCACGGAATGGCGTAGACACCTTC

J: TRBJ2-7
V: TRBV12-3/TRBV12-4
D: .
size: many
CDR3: CASSTWDGDKYEQYF
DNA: TGTGCCAGCAGTACCTGGGACGGCGACAAATACGAGCAGTACTTC

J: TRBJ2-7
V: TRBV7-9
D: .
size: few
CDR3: CASTLGDIAYEQYF
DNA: TGTGCCAGCACCTTAGGGGACATAGCCTACGAGCAGTACTTC

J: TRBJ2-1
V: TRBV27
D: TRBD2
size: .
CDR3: CASSELAGGDNEQFF
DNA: TGTGCCAGCAGCGAACTAGCGGGGGGTGACAATGAGCAGTTCTTC

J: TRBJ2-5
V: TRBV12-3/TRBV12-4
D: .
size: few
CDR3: CASSLAATRTQYF
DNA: TGTGCCAGCAGTTTAGCGGCGACGAGGACCCAGTACTTC

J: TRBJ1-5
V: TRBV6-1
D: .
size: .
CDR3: CASSLHQDRTEYSNQPQHF
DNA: TGTGCCAGCAGTCTCCATCAGGACAGAACAGAATATAGCAATCAGCCCCAGCATTTT

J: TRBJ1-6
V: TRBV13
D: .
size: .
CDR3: CASSLGRTPNSPLHF
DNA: TGTGCCAGCAGCTTAGGCCGGACACCTAATTCACCCCTCCACTTT

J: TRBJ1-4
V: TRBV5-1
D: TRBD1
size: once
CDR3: CASSPDRGLSEKLFF
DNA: TGCGCCAGCAGCCCAGACAGGGGGCTGTCTGAAAAACTGTTTTTT

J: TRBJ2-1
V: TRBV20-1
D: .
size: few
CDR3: CSARYHSSYNEQFF
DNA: TGCAGTGCTAGGTACCATAGCTCCTACAATGAGCAGTTCTTC

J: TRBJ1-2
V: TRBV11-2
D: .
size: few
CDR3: CASSRPGRTLSVYGYTF
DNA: TGTGCCAGCAGCCGACCGGGCAGGACTTTATCGGTCTATGGCTACACCTTC

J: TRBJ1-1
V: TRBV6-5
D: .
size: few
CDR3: CASSYSGRRNTEAFF
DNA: TGTGCCAGCAGTTACTCGGGCAGGAGGAACACTGAAGCTTTCTTT

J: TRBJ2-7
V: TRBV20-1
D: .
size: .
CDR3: CSARDSLTGSSYEQYF
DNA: TGCAGTGCTAGAGATTCGCTAACGGGGTCCTCCTACGAGCAGTACTTC

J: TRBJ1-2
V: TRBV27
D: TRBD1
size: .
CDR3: CASKVTGTGEVGYTF
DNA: TGTGCCAGCAAAGTAACGGGGACAGGGGAAGTTGGCTACACCTTC

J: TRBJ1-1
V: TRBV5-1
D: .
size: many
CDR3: CASSLRESAEAFF
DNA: TGCGCCAGCAGCTTGAGGGAATCGGCTGAAGCTTTCTTT

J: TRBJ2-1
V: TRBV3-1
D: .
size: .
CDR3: CASSQEVFDNEQFF
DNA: TGTGCCAGCAGCCAAGAGGTCTTCGACAATGAGCAGTTCTTC

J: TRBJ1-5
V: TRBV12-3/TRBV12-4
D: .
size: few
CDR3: CASSQGWPQHF
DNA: TGTGCCAGCAGTCAGGGATGGCCCCAGCATTTT

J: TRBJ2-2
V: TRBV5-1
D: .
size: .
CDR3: CASSLERTANTGELFF
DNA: TGCGCCAGCAGCTTGGAACGGACAGCGAACACCGGGGAGCTGTTTTTT

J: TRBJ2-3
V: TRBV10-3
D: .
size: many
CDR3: CAISDLAEVTDTQYF
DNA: TGTGCCATCAGTGACCTAGCTGAGGTCACAGATACGCAGTATTTT

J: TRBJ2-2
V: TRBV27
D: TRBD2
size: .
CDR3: CASSRRASGGGELFF
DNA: TGTGCCAGCAGCCGGCGGGCTAGCGGGGGCGGGGAGCTGTTTTTT

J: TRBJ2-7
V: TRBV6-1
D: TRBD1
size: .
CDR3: CASSRDRGAYEQYF
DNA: TGTGCCAGCAGTAGGGACAGGGGAGCCTACGAGCAGTACTTC

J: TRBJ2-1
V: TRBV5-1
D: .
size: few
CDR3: CATQESSGGREFF
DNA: TGCGCCACCCAGGAGAGTAGCGGAGGTAGGGAGTTCTTC

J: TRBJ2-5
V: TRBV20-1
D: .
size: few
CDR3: CSAASAGTETQYF
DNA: TGCAGTGCCGCTTCGGCAGGAACGGAGACCCAGTACTTC

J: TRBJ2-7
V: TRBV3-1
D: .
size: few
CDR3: CASSRQVTFYEQYF
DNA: TGTGCCAGCAGCCGCCAGGTAACCTTCTACGAGCAGTACTTC

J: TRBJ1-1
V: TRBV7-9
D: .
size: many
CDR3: CASSYMNTEAFF
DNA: TGTGCCAGCAGCTACATGAACACTGAAGCTTTCTTT